This T cell receptor beta chain was obtained from a study of PD-L1 blockade in urothelial cancer. The wider study: Median blood clonality was around 0.074, with more than 75,000 unique TCRs.

Assay: immunoSEQ multiplex PCR; the TCRdb copy retains only in-frame clones and omits some. Counted here are about 100,000 clones, approximately 90% occurring once; the ten biggest clones make up about 0.92%. This clone was observed a few times. No antigen is known for it. Trimming took off 1 base at V and 1 base at J, with 4 bases between the two ends. This CDR3 is 13 amino acids long. Germline V gene sequence: CDR1 SGHDN, CDR2 FVKESK. Findings and limits, study-wide: Tumor-associated blood clones were expanded more by durable-benefit patients at 3 weeks.

The sequence derives from a woman older than 75 with urothelial cancer. The genes are TRBV14 and TRBJ1-1; D remains unclear. The specimen comprised PBMCs, sampled around atezolizumab (anti-PD-L1) treatment. CDR3 loop: CASSQGQNTEAFF. The CDR3 coding sequence is TGTGCCAGCAGCCAAGGGCAGAACACTGAAGCTTTCTTT.